This T cell receptor beta chain was retrieved from a study of T cells expressing NK-cell markers. Regarding this clonotype: Its antigen is as yet unknown.

Whole-study results and caveats: Once again these clonotypes came out on top in the CD3+CD56-NKG2C+ fraction of a few donors. Among CD8+ T cells from 5 to 7 donors, dominant NKG2C+ clonotypes accounted for roughly 1.0-7.0%.

TCR beta cDNA was generated via 5'RACE template switching incorporating UMIs. TCRdb re-called the 5' RACE reads and catalogs CDR3 proteins one per entry, DNA excluded. Listed are 140,000 to 150,000 distinct CDR3 sequences; 12% falls within the top ten. This CDR3 region has 14 residues. Looked up from germline, CDR1 is DFQATT and CDR2 is SNEGSKA (reference sequence). This TCR was sampled from a man aged 18 to 29 in good health. The sample consisted of blood T cells: a sorted CD56 or NKG2C T cell subset, CD4+ or CD8+ T cells, or bulk PBMC T cells (not recorded which). This chain links TRBV20-1 with TRBJ2-1; TCRdb returns TRBD2, unconfirmable since there is no DNA. This chain's CDR3 is CSAREGLGYNEQFF.